One sample yielded the 11 T cell receptor beta chains listed below, sequenced in a study of blood T cell repertoires in COVID-19. Clones were read by immunoSEQ multiplex PCR, and TCRdb kept only the in-frame ones, dropping some. Among about 120,000 clones listed, 78% were seen once. Sequenced sample: peripheral blood. The receptors stem from a man in his 70s with acute or convalescent COVID-19.

The rearrangement links TRBV18 to TRBJ1-1; D perhaps matches TRBD1 (6 bases). CDR1 is KGHSH, CDR2 LQKENI, per germline. The CDR3 runs 15 residues. V was clipped by 3 bases and J by 6 bases, with 17 bases between them. In DNA, the CDR3 is TGTGCCAGCTCACCGCGGCAGGGGACCCTCGCTGAAGCTTTCTTT. Translated, it gives CASSPRQGTLAEAFF. Filled out from reference TRBV18 and TRBJ1-1, the complete variable domain reads NAGVMQNPRHLVRRRGQEARLRCSPMKGHSHVYWYRQLPEEGLKFMVYLQKENIIDESGMPKERFSAEFPKEGPSILRIQQVVRGDSAAYFCASSPRQGTLAEAFFGQGTRLTVV.

The J gene is TRBJ2-7, the V gene TRBV2, with D perhaps matching TRBD2 (6 bases). This CDR3 comprises 12 residues. Germline V gives CDR1 SNHLY, CDR2 FYNNEI. Trimming pared 6 bases from V and 2 bases from J, leaving 8 bases between. Here the CDR3 DNA reads TGTGCCAGCAGGGAGGGGACCTACGAGCAGTACTTC. It codes for CASREGTYEQYF.

The V and J genes are TRBV11-1 and TRBJ1-4; D not resolved. The CDR3 has 16 amino acids. Trimming pared 5 bases from V and 8 bases from J, leaving 21 bases between. From germline, CDR1 is SGHAT and CDR2 FQDESV (reference sequence). The CDR3 DNA reads as TGTGCCAGCAGCGATCGCCGCAGCCGGGATATCGAAAAACTGTTTTTT. Translating it yields CASSDRRSRDIEKLFF.

The CDR3 loop is CASSIRVANYGYTF. As DNA, the CDR3 is TGTGCCAGTAGTATCCGAGTAGCTAACTATGGCTACACCTTC. V and J are TRBV19 and TRBJ1-2; D is uncertain. CDR3 size: 14 residues. CDR1 and CDR2 (germline): LNHDA, SQIVND (reference sequence). The germline V and J ends were trimmed by 3 bases and 0 bases, with 8 bases remaining between them. The full variable domain, completed using reference TRBV19 and TRBJ1-2, is DGGITQSPKYLFRKEGQNVTLSCEQNLNHDAMYWYRQDPGQGLRLIYYSQIVNDFQKGDIAEGYSVSREKKESFPLTVTSAQKNPTAFYLCASSIRVANYGYTFGSGTRLTVV.

This clone was seen a single time. CDR3 bases: TGCGCCAGCAGCGAGGGACAGGGGGGTAAGGGCAACTATGGCTACACCTTC. Translation gives CASSEGQGGKGNYGYTF. This chain joins TRBV5-1 and TRBJ1-2; the match to TRBD1 covers 11 bases. V was pared by 4 bases and J by 2 bases, with 10 bases of the junction left unmatched. CDR1 and CDR2 (germline): SGHRS, YFSETQ. CDR3 size: 17 residues.

The chain links TRBV7-3 to TRBJ2-5, with 7 positions matching TRBD2. Germline V gene sequence: CDR1 SGHTA, CDR2 FQGTGA. This CDR3 has 14 amino acids. Trimming took 4 bases from V and 2 from J; bases not matched to a gene: 4. CDR3 in DNA: TGTGCCAGCAGCTCCTCCGGGAGGCAAGAGACCCAGTACTTC. Amino acids: CASSSSGRQETQYF.

The V gene is TRBV5-1, the J gene TRBJ1-5; D unclear. The CDR3 is 13 residues long. The germline gives CDR1 SGHRS, CDR2 YFSETQ. The ends were cut back, 4 bases at V and 6 bases at J, with 11 bases in the middle. The CDR3: CASSRIGSQPQHF. CDR3 in DNA: TGCGCCAGCAGCCGAATAGGGAGTCAGCCCCAGCATTTT.

J is TRBJ2-7 and V is TRBV9; 8 bases are a match to TRBD1. The CDR3 runs 15 residues. V was pared by 3 bases and J by 2 bases, with 7 bases of the junction left unmatched. Germline loops: CDR1 SGDLS, CDR2 YYNGEE. The CDR3 sequence: CASSGTGQKTYEQYF. DNA of the CDR3: TGTGCCAGCAGCGGGACAGGGCAAAAAACCTACGAGCAGTACTTC.

This sequence joins TRBV29-1 and TRBJ2-5, with 8 bases that match TRBD2. The CDR3 length is 16 residues. Germline CDR1 SQVTM, CDR2 ANQGSEA. Trimming took 2 bases from V and 9 from J; bases not matched to a gene: 17. The CDR3 here is CSVEQVGGGPPGAQYF. As DNA, the CDR3 is TGCAGCGTTGAACAGGTCGGCGGGGGGCCGCCCGGGGCCCAGTACTTC.

The chain carries TRBV7-2 and TRBJ1-1; D is perhaps TRBD1 (5 bases). The CDR3 has 15 amino acids. V dropped 5 bases and J dropped 5 bases, with 18 bases sitting between them. CDR1 is SGHTA and CDR2 is FQGNSA in the germline V gene. The CDR3 region is CASSRSGRGVTEAFF. The DNA for the CDR3 is TGTGCCAGCAGCCGCTCAGGGAGGGGAGTTACTGAAGCTTTCTTT.

Only one count was recorded for this clone. This chain connects TRBV12-5 to TRBJ1-1, with D unresolved. Trimming removed 2 bases from V and 6 bases from J, with 10 bases in between. The CDR3 is 13 residues long. The V gene's germline CDR1 is LGHNT and CDR2 FRNRAP. CDR3 protein: CASGLPGRAEAFF. The CDR3 DNA reads TGTGCTAGTGGTTTGCCCGGGAGGGCTGAAGCTTTCTTT.